This T cell receptor beta chain was obtained from a study of long-term antiretroviral therapy in people with HIV. Germline CDR1 and CDR2: SGHTA and FQGNSA. V lost 2 bases, J lost 8 bases, and 12 bases lay in between. CDR3 length: 13 residues. Survey-level resolution applied to immunoSEQ assay v3.0. Some clones are missing from TCRdb's copy, which holds only in-frame ones; the method was immunoSEQ multiplex PCR. The sample yields under 50,000 clones, 75% to 90% seen once. The sequenced sample was unsorted PBMCs, obtained just before starting antiretroviral therapy. The rearrangement uses TRBV7-2 and TRBJ1-2, with unresolved D. This clonotype was obtained from a woman between 18 and 29 years old with HIV. CDR3 sequence: CASSLYGSGGYTF. The CDR3 region has the DNA TGTGCCAGCAGCTTATACGGTTCCGGAGGCTACACCTTC.